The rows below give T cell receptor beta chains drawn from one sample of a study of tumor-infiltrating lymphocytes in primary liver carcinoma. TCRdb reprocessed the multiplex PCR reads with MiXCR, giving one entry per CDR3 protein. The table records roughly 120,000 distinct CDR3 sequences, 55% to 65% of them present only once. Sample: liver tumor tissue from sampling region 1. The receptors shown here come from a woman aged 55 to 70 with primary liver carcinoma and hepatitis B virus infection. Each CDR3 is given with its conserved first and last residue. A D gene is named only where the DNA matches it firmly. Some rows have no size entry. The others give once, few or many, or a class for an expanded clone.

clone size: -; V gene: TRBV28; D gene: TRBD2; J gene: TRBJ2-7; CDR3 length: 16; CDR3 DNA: TGTGCCAGCAGCGGAACACTAGCGGGAGCGGTCGGGGAGCAGTACTTC; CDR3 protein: CASSGTLAGAVGEQYF
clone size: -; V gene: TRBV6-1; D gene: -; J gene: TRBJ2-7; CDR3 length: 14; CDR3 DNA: TGTGCCAGCAGTTCCTACGGGGCCTCCTTCGAGCAGTACTTC; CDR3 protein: CASSSYGASFEQYF
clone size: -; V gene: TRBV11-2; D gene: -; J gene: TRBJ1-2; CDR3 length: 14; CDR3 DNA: TGTGCCAGCAGTCCTTGGACGCCGGGAAGTGGCCACACCTTC; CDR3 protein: CASSPWTPGSGHTF
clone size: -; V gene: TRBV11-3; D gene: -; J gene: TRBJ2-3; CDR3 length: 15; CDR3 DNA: TGTACCAGCAGCCCTAACAGCGGGTACACAGATACGCAGTATTTT; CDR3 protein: CTSSPNSGYTDTQYF
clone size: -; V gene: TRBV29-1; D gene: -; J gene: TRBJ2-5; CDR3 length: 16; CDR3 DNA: TGCAGCGTCCCCGGCGGGACTGGCGGTTCCCAGGAGACCCAGTACTTC; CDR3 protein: CSVPGGTGGSQETQYF
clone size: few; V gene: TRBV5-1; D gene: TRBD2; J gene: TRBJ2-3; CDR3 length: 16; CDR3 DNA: TGCGCCAGCAGCTTGGCCACTAGCGGGGTCACAGATACGCAGTATTTT; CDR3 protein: CASSLATSGVTDTQYF
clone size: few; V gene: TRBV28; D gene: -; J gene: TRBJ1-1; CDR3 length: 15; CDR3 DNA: TGTGCCAGCAGTCTAATTCGGGGTATGGCCACTGAAGCTTTCTTT; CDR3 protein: CASSLIRGMATEAFF
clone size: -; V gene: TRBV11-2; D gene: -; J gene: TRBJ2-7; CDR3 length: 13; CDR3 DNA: TGTCCCAGCAGCTCGGGACTTTACTACGAGCAGTACTTC; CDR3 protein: CPSSSGLYYEQYF
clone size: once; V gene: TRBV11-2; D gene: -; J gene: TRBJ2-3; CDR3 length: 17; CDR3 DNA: TGTGCCAGCAGCCCAGCCCCCAGGGGCAAACGAACAGATACGCAGTATTTT; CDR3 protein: CASSPAPRGKRTDTQYF
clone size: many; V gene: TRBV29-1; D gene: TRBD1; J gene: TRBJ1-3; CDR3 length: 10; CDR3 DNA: TGCAGCGTTGGACAGGGAGGGCAATATTTT; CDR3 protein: CSVGQGGQYF
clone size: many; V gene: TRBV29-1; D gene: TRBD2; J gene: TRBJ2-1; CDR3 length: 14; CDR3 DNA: TGCAGCGTTAAACAGACTAGCGGCCTCAATGAGCAGTTCTTC; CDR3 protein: CSVKQTSGLNEQFF
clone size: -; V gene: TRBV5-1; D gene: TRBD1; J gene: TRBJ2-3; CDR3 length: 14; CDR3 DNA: TGCGCCAGCAGCTGGACAGGCCAGGGGAATACGCAGTATTTT; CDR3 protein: CASSWTGQGNTQYF
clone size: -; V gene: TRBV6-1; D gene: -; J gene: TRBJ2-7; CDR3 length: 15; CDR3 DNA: TGTACCAGCAGTGATGATAGCGGAGGGGCCTACGAGCGGTACTTC; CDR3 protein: CTSSDDSGGAYERYF
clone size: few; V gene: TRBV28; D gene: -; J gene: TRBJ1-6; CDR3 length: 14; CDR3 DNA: TGTGCCAGCACAGCGGGAAGATATAATTCACCCCTCCACTTT; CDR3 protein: CASTAGRYNSPLHF
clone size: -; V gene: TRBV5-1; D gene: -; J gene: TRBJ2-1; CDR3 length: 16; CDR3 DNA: TGCGCCAGCAGCTCCGTCGTGAGAAGCTCCTACAATGAGCAGTTCTTC; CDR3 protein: CASSSVVRSSYNEQFF
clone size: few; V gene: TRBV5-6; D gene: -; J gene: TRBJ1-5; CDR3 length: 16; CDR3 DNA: TGTGCCAGCAGCTTGATGGCGGGGCCCAGGGGTCAGCCCCAGCATTTT; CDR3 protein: CASSLMAGPRGQPQHF
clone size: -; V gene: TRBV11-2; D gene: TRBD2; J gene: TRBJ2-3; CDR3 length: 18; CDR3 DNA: TGTGCCAGCACTACGGGGGCTAGCGGGAGAGGGAGCACAGATACGCAGTATTTT; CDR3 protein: CASTTGASGRGSTDTQYF
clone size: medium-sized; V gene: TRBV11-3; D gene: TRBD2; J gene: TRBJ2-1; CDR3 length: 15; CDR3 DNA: TGTGCCAGCAGCTTACTAGCGGGGGATTACAATGAGCAGTTCTTC; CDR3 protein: CASSLLAGDYNEQFF
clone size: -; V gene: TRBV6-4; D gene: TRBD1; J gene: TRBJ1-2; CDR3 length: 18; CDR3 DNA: TGTGCCAGTAGGGACTGGTGGGACAGGGCCAAACCGAACTATGGCTACACCTTC; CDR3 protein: CASRDWWDRAKPNYGYTF
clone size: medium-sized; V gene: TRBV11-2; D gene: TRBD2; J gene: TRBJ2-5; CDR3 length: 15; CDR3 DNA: TGTGCCAGCAGCCCAAGGACTAGAACACAAGAGACCCAGTACTTC; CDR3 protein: CASSPRTRTQETQYF
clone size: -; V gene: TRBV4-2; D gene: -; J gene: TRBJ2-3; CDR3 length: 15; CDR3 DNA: TGTGCCAGCATCTTTAGTGGAACCGGGGGAGATACGCAGTATTTT; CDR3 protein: CASIFSGTGGDTQYF
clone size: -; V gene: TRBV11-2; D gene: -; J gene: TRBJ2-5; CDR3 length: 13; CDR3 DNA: TGTGCCAGCAGCTTAAATCTGAGAGAGACACAGTACTTC; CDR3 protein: CASSLNLRETQYF
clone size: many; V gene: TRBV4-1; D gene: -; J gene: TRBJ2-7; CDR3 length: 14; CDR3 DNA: TGCGCCAGCAGCCAAGATCAAACAGCCCACGAGCAGTACTTC; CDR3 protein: CASSQDQTAHEQYF
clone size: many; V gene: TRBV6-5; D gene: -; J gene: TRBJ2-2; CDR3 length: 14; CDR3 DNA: TGTGCCAGCAGTTCCGACAGGATCGCCGGGGAGCTGTTTTTT; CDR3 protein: CASSSDRIAGELFF
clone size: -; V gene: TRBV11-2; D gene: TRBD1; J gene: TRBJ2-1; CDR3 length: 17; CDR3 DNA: TGTGCCAGCAGCGGGAACGCGGGACAGGGGGGCCGTTACGAGCAGTTCTTC; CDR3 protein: CASSGNAGQGGRYEQFF
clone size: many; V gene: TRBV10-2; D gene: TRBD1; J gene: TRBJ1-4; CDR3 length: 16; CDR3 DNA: TGCGCCAGCAGTGTTCTGGACAGGAACACTAATGAAAAACTGTTTTTT; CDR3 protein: CASSVLDRNTNEKLFF
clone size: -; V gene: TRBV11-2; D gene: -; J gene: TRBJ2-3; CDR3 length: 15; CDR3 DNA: TGTGCCAGCAGCTTGGGCGGGATCATAACAGGTACGCAGTGTTTT; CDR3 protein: CASSLGGIITGTQCF
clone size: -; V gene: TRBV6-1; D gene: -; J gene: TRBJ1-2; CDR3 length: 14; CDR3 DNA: TGTGCCAGCAAAGGAAGCCTTTTGAACTATGGCTACACCTTC; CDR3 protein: CASKGSLLNYGYTF
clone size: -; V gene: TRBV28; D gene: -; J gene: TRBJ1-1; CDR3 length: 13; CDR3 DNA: TGTGCCAGCAATTTACCTCAGAACACTGAAGCTTTCTTT; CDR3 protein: CASNLPQNTEAFF
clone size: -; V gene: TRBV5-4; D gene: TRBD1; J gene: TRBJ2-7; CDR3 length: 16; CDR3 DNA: TGTACCAGCAGCTTGGCTATGGGACAGGGCTCCTACGAGCAGTACTTC; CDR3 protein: CTSSLAMGQGSYEQYF
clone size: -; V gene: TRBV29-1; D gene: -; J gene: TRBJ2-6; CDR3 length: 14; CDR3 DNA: TGCAGCTTTGAAGACAGAGATGGGGCCAACGTCCTGACTTTC; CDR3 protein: CSFEDRDGANVLTF